The 3 T cell receptor beta chains listed next were all sequenced from one sample in a study of OX40 agonist ivuxolimab in advanced cancers. The table came from immunoSEQ multiplex PCR; TCRdb's copy has only in-frame clones and leaves some out. This table holds under 50,000 clones, 60% to 85% found once. The sample in question was CD4+ or CD8+ T cells sorted from blood, obtained in a trial of the OX40 agonist ivuxolimab. The receptors were gathered from an adult with an advanced solid tumor such as melanoma, head and neck, liver or kidney cancer.

The gene calls are TRBV2 and TRBJ2-7; 9 positions agree with TRBD1. Germline lookup yields CDR1 SNHLY and CDR2 FYNNEI. Trimming took 4 bases from V and 3 from J; bases not matched to a gene: 4. The CDR3 consists of 14 residues. The CDR3: CASSGTGDHYEQYF. For the CDR3, the DNA is TGTGCCAGCAGTGGGACAGGGGACCACTACGAGCAGTACTTC.

The J gene is TRBJ2-2, the V gene TRBV5-1, with no clear D. Trimming cost V 4 bases and J 6 bases, with 10 bases left between them. This CDR3 contains 13 residues. In germline, CDR1 is SGHRS, CDR2 YFSETQ. CDR3 bases: TGCGCCAGCAGCACGGAGAGTCCCGGGGAGCTGTTTTTT. Amino acid sequence: CASSTESPGELFF.

J is TRBJ1-2 and V is TRBV5-1, with 7 bases matching TRBD1. V was clipped by 2 bases and J by 4 bases; unmatched bases: 5. The CDR3 extends over 14 amino acids. Germline CDR1 SGHRS, CDR2 YFSETQ. CDR3 sequence reads: CASSFDRVVYGYTF. In DNA, the CDR3 is TGCGCCAGCAGCTTTGACAGGGTTGTCTATGGCTACACCTTC.